These 29 T cell receptor beta chains share one sample of origin, sequenced in a study of T cell responses to AZD1222 COVID-19 vaccine. Clones were sequenced by immunoSEQ multiplex PCR, and TCRdb holds only the in-frame ones, with some missing. This sample carries about 78,000 clones, approximately 88% of them seen once, and the ten largest clones take about 5%. The sequenced sample was peripheral blood, obtained on day 0 of MenACWY control vaccination. The origin of the receptors is an adult in good health.

This clone was seen once. V is TRBV28 and J is TRBJ1-5; D not resolved. Between the trimmed V and J ends, which lost 3 bases and 0 bases, there was a span of 9 bases. From germline, CDR1 is MDHEN and CDR2 SYDVKM. The CDR3 consists of 15 residues. CDR3 nucleotides: TGTGCCAGCAGTTTCCCTCAGTATAGCAATCAGCCCCAGCATTTT. It specifies CASSFPQYSNQPQHF.

The chain is built from TRBV18 and TRBJ1-4; weak D call: TRBD1 (5 bases). V gave up 4 bases and J gave up 4 bases, with 13 bases separating them. Germline loops: CDR1 KGHSH, CDR2 LQKENI. The CDR3 consists of 15 residues. The CDR3 sequence: CASSRLRQLNEKLFF. CDR3 sequence (DNA): TGTGCCAGCTCACGACTCCGACAGCTTAATGAAAAACTGTTTTTT.

The chain employs TRBV4-3 and TRBJ2-3; 11 bases are a match to TRBD2. CDR3 length: 18 residues. Germline V gives CDR1 LGHNA, CDR2 YSLEER. V was clipped by 1 base and J by 3 bases; unmatched bases: 9. Here the CDR3 reads CASSQGNSGGAGTDTQYF. DNA of the CDR3: TGCGCCAGCAGCCAAGGAAATAGCGGGGGGGCCGGGACAGATACGCAGTATTTT.

This clone has more than one count but fewer than ten. The chain couples TRBV24-1 to TRBJ2-1; TRBD1 or TRBD2 may be the D gene (6 bases each). CDR1 KGHDR and CDR2 SFDVKD come from the germline V gene. The CDR3 is 14 residues long. V was pared by 7 bases and J by 1 base, with 10 bases between. The CDR3 region has the DNA TGTGCCACCAGGAGGGGGGAATCCTACAATGAGCAGTTCTTC. This translates into CATRRGESYNEQFF.

This chain uses TRBV11-3 with TRBJ1-1; D is unresolved. V was trimmed by 5 bases and J by 0 bases, leaving 10 bases between them. CDR1 and CDR2 (germline): SGHNT, YENEEA. The CDR3 is 14 amino acids. Written as DNA, the CDR3 is TGTGCCAGCAGCCTTTACCAACTGAACACTGAAGCTTTCTTT. Encoded protein: CASSLYQLNTEAFF.

V gene TRBV5-1 combines with J gene TRBJ2-3, with D possibly TRBD2 on 6 matching bases. Trimming pared 0 bases from V and 2 bases from J, leaving 10 bases between. CDR1 is SGHRS and CDR2 is YFSETQ in the germline V gene. This CDR3 is 15 amino acids long. The CDR3: CASSLVAGSTDTQYF. In DNA form, the CDR3 reads TGCGCCAGCAGCTTGGTGGCGGGGTCCACAGATACGCAGTATTTT.

This chain connects TRBV5-4 to TRBJ1-3, with a tentative D call TRBD1 (6 bases). CDR1 is SGHNT and CDR2 is YYREEE in the germline V gene (reference sequence). CDR3 length equals 14 residues. Trimming took 4 bases from V and 0 from J, leaving 8 bases between them. The CDR3 here is CASSLDSSGNTIYF. The CDR3 bases are TGTGCCAGCAGCCTGGACAGCTCTGGAAACACCATATATTTT.

This clone was observed a handful of times. The genes are TRBV27 and TRBJ1-1; tentatively, D is TRBD1 (6 bases). The CDR3 has 13 residues. Germline loops: CDR1 MNHEY, CDR2 SMNVEV (reference sequence). Deletions cut 8 bases from V and 2 bases from J, with 12 bases between. The CDR3 DNA reads TGTGCCAGCCGGGGGCTAAATAACACTGAAGCTTTCTTT. Its protein is CASRGLNNTEAFF.

This clone turned up a few times. J is TRBJ1-2 and V is TRBV4-3, with TRBD1 matching 8 bases. This CDR3 has 15 residues. Germline-derived CDR1 and CDR2 are LGHNA and YSLEER. V gave up 6 bases and J gave up 4 bases; unmatched junction bases: 10. CDR3 in amino acids: CASRPGTGGGYGYTF. CDR3 in DNA: TGCGCCAGCAGGCCCGGAACAGGGGGTGGCTATGGCTACACCTTC.

The V and J genes are TRBV10-3 and TRBJ2-7, with unresolved D. Germline CDR1 is ENHRY and CDR2 is SYGVKD. This CDR3 comprises 14 residues. Trimming pared 3 bases from V and 7 bases from J, leaving 16 bases between. CDR3 loop: CAISDLSGVGEQYF. CDR3 nucleotide sequence: TGTGCCATCAGTGATCTTAGTGGGGTGGGGGAGCAGTACTTC.

The table lists this clone with a count of one. The CDR3 region is CASSPLGVSGANVLTF. As DNA, the CDR3 is TGTGCCAGCTCACCGCTCGGGGTCTCTGGGGCCAACGTCCTGACTTTC. The chain joins TRBV18 to TRBJ2-6, with D possibly TRBD2 on 5 matching bases. Germline V gives CDR1 KGHSH, CDR2 LQKENI. V was cut by 3 bases and J by 0 bases, with 9 bases left in between. The CDR3 is 16 amino acids.

This rearrangement joins TRBV4-1 to TRBJ1-1; D is unresolved. The germline V and J ends were trimmed by 1 base and 4 bases, with 16 bases remaining between them. The CDR3 runs to 16 residues. In germline, CDR1 is MGHRA, CDR2 YSYEKL. CDR3 region: CASSQVSSPQVTEAFF. As DNA, the CDR3 is TGCGCCAGCAGCCAAGTCTCGTCCCCTCAGGTCACTGAAGCTTTCTTT.

The chain carries TRBV18 and TRBJ2-3; 8 nucleotides align to TRBD1. Looked up from germline, CDR1 is KGHSH and CDR2 is LQKENI. There are 17 residues in the CDR3. The V segment lost 3 bases and the J segment 2 bases; nucleotides outside the gene matches: 10. CDR3 DNA sequence: TGTGCCAGCTCACCCTATTCATGGACAGGGAACACAGATACGCAGTATTTT. It yields the protein CASSPYSWTGNTDTQYF.

The rearrangement joins TRBV5-6 to TRBJ2-1; 10 bases match TRBD2. The CDR3 is made up of 18 amino acids. Germline trimming cut 4 bases from V and 1 base from J; bases unmatched to any gene: 11. CDR1 and CDR2 (germline): SGHDT, YYEEEE. CDR3 residues: CASSPGLADVASYNEQFF. The CDR3 nucleotides are TGTGCCAGCAGCCCCGGACTAGCGGACGTTGCTTCCTACAATGAGCAGTTCTTC.

The chain employs TRBV5-1 and TRBJ2-7, with 8 bases aligning to TRBD1. Germline trimming cut 6 bases from V and 4 bases from J; bases unmatched to any gene: 9. The CDR3 is 14 amino acids. CDR1 and CDR2 from the germline V gene are SGHRS and YFSETQ. The CDR3 DNA reads as TGCGCCAGCAAGTCCACTCAGGGGGCGTACGAGCAGTACTTC. As protein: CASKSTQGAYEQYF.

A word on this clone: It is likely a read error, because the conserved phenylalanine at the end of the CDR3 is missing. Because the CDR3's place on the DNA is in doubt, the DNA is left out and the CDR3 is given as listed by TCRdb. The CDR3 is CASSPGGHEGKTYG. This chain links TRBV7-1 with TRBJ1-2. TRBV7-1 is assigned to the ORF class and has an uncertain function. The CDR3 is 14 amino acids in total, end residues counted.

The count of this clone is one. The rearrangement links TRBV6-2 or TRBV6-3 to TRBJ1-1; unclear D gene. The germline CDR1 and CDR2 sequences are MNHEY and SVGEGT. CDR3 length: 14 amino acids. The ends were cut back, 4 bases at V and 5 bases at J, with 14 bases in the middle. DNA of the CDR3: TGTGCCAGCAGTTCAGGTCAGGCCTATACTGAAGCTTTCTTT. Translating it yields CASSSGQAYTEAFF.

The chain links TRBV3-1 (or the pseudogene TRBV3-2) to TRBJ1-5; the match to TRBD1 covers 7 bases. The germline gives CDR1 LGHDT, CDR2 YNNKEL (reference sequence). The CDR3 consists of 14 residues. Unmatched junction bases numbered 1, after V lost 4 bases and J lost 1 base. The CDR3 loop reads CASSPGGSNQPQHF. In nucleotides, the CDR3 is TGTGCCAGCAGCCCAGGGGGGAGCAATCAGCCCCAGCATTTT.

J is TRBJ2-7 and V is TRBV4-3; D unresolved. The CDR3 covers 13 residues. In germline, CDR1 is LGHNA, CDR2 YSLEER. V gave up 1 base and J gave up 2 bases, with 6 bases separating them. The CDR3 DNA follows: TGCGCCAGCAGCCAAGGACGTGCCTACGAGCAGTACTTC. Protein product: CASSQGRAYEQYF.

The CDR3 DNA reads as TGCGCCAGCAGCCTAGTCATCGGCACTGAAGCTTTCTTT. It specifies CASSLVIGTEAFF. The genes are TRBV4-3 and TRBJ1-1; no reliable D call. Germline CDR1 LGHNA, CDR2 YSLEER. The CDR3 contains 13 residues. V lost 4 bases and J lost 4, with 10 bases in between.

J is TRBJ1-5 and V is TRBV6-7, with D possibly TRBD1 on 5 matching bases. TRBV6-7 is treated as an ORF (open reading frame) with a function not yet certain. Trimming took 1 base from V and 0 from J, leaving 25 bases between them. The CDR3 covers 21 residues. The CDR3 loop is CASSYWTITLTERTSNQPQHF. CDR3 DNA sequence: TGTGCCAGCAGTTACTGGACAATTACCCTAACGGAGCGTACTAGCAATCAGCCCCAGCATTTT.

The V and J genes are TRBV19 and TRBJ1-4; D is possibly TRBD1 (6 bases). This CDR3 has 15 residues. Trimming took off 6 bases at V and 6 bases at J, with 17 bases between the two ends. From germline, CDR1 is LNHDA and CDR2 SQIVND (reference sequence). In DNA, the CDR3 is TGTGCCAGTAGGCCCTCCGGGACACAGGATGAAAAACTGTTTTTT. Translating it yields CASRPSGTQDEKLFF.

In this sample, this clone turned up a few times. DNA of the CDR3: TGTGCCAGCAGTCCCCAAGGGGGGGGGAACACTGAAGCTTTCTTT. Amino acid sequence: CASSPQGGGNTEAFF. The V gene is TRBV6-5, the J gene TRBJ1-1, with TRBD1 as a possible D gene (6 bases). The CDR3 contains 15 residues. Looked up from germline, CDR1 is MNHEY and CDR2 is SVGAGI. The V gene lost 5 bases and the J gene lost 1 base, with 14 bases spanning the gap.

The chain recombines TRBV7-9 with TRBJ1-2; TRBD1 might be the D (6 bases). CDR1 SEHNR and CDR2 FQNEAQ come from the germline V gene (reference sequence). This CDR3 spans 13 amino acids. V shed 2 bases and J shed 3 bases, with 7 bases lying between them. CDR3 amino acids: CASSLSGDYGYTF. CDR3 DNA sequence: TGTGCCAGCAGCTTATCAGGGGACTATGGCTACACCTTC. Looking up the rest from reference TRBV7-9 and TRBJ1-2 gives the full variable domain: DTGVSQNPRHKITKRGQNVTFRCDPISEHNRLYWYRQTLGQGPEFLTYFQNEAQLEKSRLLSDRFSAERPKGSFSTLEIQRTEQGDSAMYLCASSLSGDYGYTFGSGTRLTVV.

This chain uses TRBV19 with TRBJ1-5; D ambiguous. The V gene's germline CDR1 is LNHDA and CDR2 SQIVND (reference sequence). Trimming stripped 0 bases from V and 6 bases from J, with 6 bases between. CDR3 length: 13 residues. CDR3 nucleotides: TGTGCCAGTAGTATAGAAAGGAGTCAGCCCCAGCATTTT. It encodes CASSIERSQPQHF. Looking up the rest from reference TRBV19 and TRBJ1-5 gives the full variable domain: DGGITQSPKYLFRKEGQNVTLSCEQNLNHDAMYWYRQDPGQGLRLIYYSQIVNDFQKGDIAEGYSVSREKKESFPLTVTSAQKNPTAFYLCASSIERSQPQHFGDGTRLSIL.

The rearrangement uses TRBV7-9 and TRBJ1-3; maybe TRBD1 (6 bases). The CDR3 length is 16 residues. CDR1 SEHNR and CDR2 FQNEAQ come from the germline V gene (reference sequence). V was shortened by 3 bases and J by 3 bases, with 15 bases between the two germline ends. The DNA for the CDR3 is TGTGCCAGCAGCTTTACCGCGGGGGGCTTTGGAAACACCATATATTTT. This codes for CASSFTAGGFGNTIYF.

The J gene is TRBJ1-2, the V gene TRBV7-2; 10 nucleotides agree with TRBD1. CDR3 length: 15 amino acids. V gave up 5 bases and J gave up 4 bases; unmatched junction bases: 7. Germline loops: CDR1 SGHTA, CDR2 FQGNSA. The CDR3 protein is CASSSGTGVVYGYTF. The CDR3 DNA is TGTGCCAGCAGCAGTGGGACAGGGGTCGTCTATGGCTACACCTTC.

The J gene is TRBJ1-5, the V gene TRBV15; TRBD1 might be the D (6 bases). The CDR3 consists of 16 residues. CDR1 and CDR2 from the germline V gene are LNHNV and YYDKDF (reference sequence). Trimming took 2 bases from V and 1 from J, leaving 12 bases between them. In DNA form, the CDR3 reads TGTGCCACCAGCAGAAGGAACAGGGCAAGCAATCAGCCCCAGCATTTT. Amino acids: CATSRRNRASNQPQHF.

This clone has a handful of counts. Other DNA sequences in the sample encode the same CDR3. V usage is TRBV12-3 or TRBV12-4 and J usage is TRBJ1-5; D unclear. V was clipped by 3 bases and J by 6 bases, with 9 bases between them. The CDR3 is 13 residues long. The CDR3 DNA is TGTGCCAGCAGTTTCGGAGAAGCTCAGCCCCAGCATTTT. Translating it yields CASSFGEAQPQHF.